This is a list of T cell receptor beta chains from one sample in a study of T cells in Graves' hyperthyroidism and ophthalmopathy. Each CDR3 protein is one row after TCRdb ran MiXCR on the multiplex PCR reads. The table records approximately 58,000 distinct CDR3 sequences, just under 50% of them present only once. Source material: blood. These receptors were obtained from a woman aged 25 to 39 with Graves' ophthalmopathy. Each CDR3 is given with its conserved first and last residue. The D gene is left open where the match is weak. Only part of the rows carry a size: once, few, many, or a class if the clone is expanded.

clone size: once; D gene: TRBD1; V gene: TRBV24-1; CDR3 length: 17; J gene: TRBJ2-5; CDR3 DNA: TGTGCCACCAGTGATTTGAGCGGGACAGGGTTTAAAGAGACCCAGTACTTC; CDR3 protein: CATSDLSGTGFKETQYF
clone size: many; D gene: .; V gene: TRBV7-2; CDR3 length: 14; J gene: TRBJ1-3; CDR3 DNA: TGTGCCAGCAGCCTTAGAAGGGGTGTTGACACCATATATTTT; CDR3 protein: CASSLRRGVDTIYF
clone size: .; D gene: TRBD1; V gene: TRBV6-1; CDR3 length: 13; J gene: TRBJ1-2; CDR3 DNA: TGTGCCAGCAGTGAGGACAGGGGATATGGCTACACCTTC; CDR3 protein: CASSEDRGYGYTF
clone size: .; D gene: TRBD2; V gene: TRBV7-1; CDR3 length: 16; J gene: TRBJ2-1; CDR3 DNA: TGTGCCAGCAGCTCCTCCGGGACTAGCACAAACAATGAGCGGTTCTTC; CDR3 protein: CASSSSGTSTNNERFF
clone size: many; D gene: .; V gene: TRBV10-3; CDR3 length: 12; J gene: TRBJ2-5; CDR3 DNA: TGTGCCATCAGTGACCAGGGCTGGGCCCAGTACTTC; CDR3 protein: CAISDQGWAQYF
clone size: .; D gene: TRBD1; V gene: TRBV19; CDR3 length: 15; J gene: TRBJ1-6; CDR3 DNA: TGTGCCAGTAGTATGACGGGACAGGGGTATTCACCCCTCCACTTT; CDR3 protein: CASSMTGQGYSPLHF
clone size: .; D gene: TRBD2; V gene: TRBV20-1; CDR3 length: 16; J gene: TRBJ2-5; CDR3 DNA: TGCAGTGCTAGTAGGACTAGCGGGAGGGCCAGTGAGACCCAGTACTTC; CDR3 protein: CSASRTSGRASETQYF
clone size: .; D gene: .; V gene: TRBV27; CDR3 length: 15; J gene: TRBJ1-4; CDR3 DNA: TGTGCCAGCAGTCTAGGGACGGGGGCGGGTGAAAAACTGTTTTTT; CDR3 protein: CASSLGTGAGEKLFF
clone size: .; D gene: .; V gene: TRBV20-1; CDR3 length: 11; J gene: TRBJ2-7; CDR3 DNA: TGCAGTGCTAGAGATCCGGGAGAGCAGTACTTC; CDR3 protein: CSARDPGEQYF
clone size: .; D gene: TRBD2; V gene: TRBV10-3; CDR3 length: 14; J gene: TRBJ2-7; CDR3 DNA: TGTGCCATCAGCGGCGCGGGAGCGGGTTACGAGCAGTACTTC; CDR3 protein: CAISGAGAGYEQYF
clone size: many; D gene: .; V gene: TRBV12-3/TRBV12-4; CDR3 length: 13; J gene: TRBJ2-5; CDR3 DNA: TGTGCCAGCAGTTTTCGGGTTGTGGAGACCCAGTACTTC; CDR3 protein: CASSFRVVETQYF
clone size: many; D gene: .; V gene: TRBV14; CDR3 length: 18; J gene: TRBJ2-6; CDR3 DNA: TGTGCCAGCAGCCCCATTCCGGGAATAAGTTCTGGGGCCAACGTCCTGACTTTC; CDR3 protein: CASSPIPGISSGANVLTF
clone size: .; D gene: TRBD1; V gene: TRBV11-1; CDR3 length: 15; J gene: TRBJ1-5; CDR3 DNA: TGTGCCAGCAGCTTAGCGACAGGGCCAGGGCAGCCCCGGCATTTT; CDR3 protein: CASSLATGPGQPRHF
clone size: .; D gene: .; V gene: TRBV29-1; CDR3 length: 14; J gene: TRBJ1-3; CDR3 DNA: TGCAGCGTTGAAGAGGGACGGTCTGGAAACACCATATATTTT; CDR3 protein: CSVEEGRSGNTIYF
clone size: many; D gene: .; V gene: TRBV12-3/TRBV12-4; CDR3 length: 17; J gene: TRBJ2-6; CDR3 DNA: TGTGCCAGCAGTACTAACAGGGTGGGCTCTGGGGCCAACGTCCTGACTTTC; CDR3 protein: CASSTNRVGSGANVLTF
clone size: many; D gene: .; V gene: TRBV6-1; CDR3 length: 14; J gene: TRBJ1-2; CDR3 DNA: TGTGCCAGCTATGGGACCGAATCGTCGGGCGGCTACACCTTC; CDR3 protein: CASYGTESSGGYTF
clone size: .; D gene: TRBD1; V gene: TRBV5-1; CDR3 length: 15; J gene: TRBJ2-7; CDR3 DNA: TGCGCCAGCAGCTCGACAGGGGACTTCACCTACGAGCAGTACTTC; CDR3 protein: CASSSTGDFTYEQYF
clone size: .; D gene: TRBD1; V gene: TRBV20-1; CDR3 length: 14; J gene: TRBJ1-2; CDR3 DNA: TGCAGTGCTAGAGAACGGGACAGCTACAATGGCTACACCTTC; CDR3 protein: CSARERDSYNGYTF
clone size: many; D gene: TRBD2; V gene: TRBV5-1; CDR3 length: 16; J gene: TRBJ2-5; CDR3 DNA: TGCGCCAGCTGTAAAGAGCGGGAGGGCCTTTTTGAGACCCAGTACTTC; CDR3 protein: CASCKEREGLFETQYF
clone size: few; D gene: .; V gene: TRBV27; CDR3 length: 16; J gene: TRBJ1-5; CDR3 DNA: TGTGCCGGTACCACCAATCAGGAGTTCAGGGATCAGCCCCAGCATTTT; CDR3 protein: CAGTTNQEFRDQPQHF
clone size: many; D gene: TRBD2; V gene: TRBV3-1; CDR3 length: 18; J gene: TRBJ2-7; CDR3 DNA: TGTGCCAGCAGCCAAGATCCAGCCAGGACTAGCGGGAGCCCCGAGCAGTACTTC; CDR3 protein: CASSQDPARTSGSPEQYF
clone size: .; D gene: .; V gene: TRBV2; CDR3 length: 16; J gene: TRBJ2-6; CDR3 DNA: TGTGCCAGCAGTGAAGCACCAGGGGCTGGGGCCAACGTCCTGACTTTC; CDR3 protein: CASSEAPGAGANVLTF
clone size: .; D gene: .; V gene: TRBV6-5; CDR3 length: 15; J gene: TRBJ2-5; CDR3 DNA: TGTGCCAGCAGTTACTCGAGTTTAGGCAATCAGCCCCAGTACTTC; CDR3 protein: CASSYSSLGNQPQYF
clone size: .; D gene: .; V gene: TRBV7-3; CDR3 length: 19; J gene: TRBJ1-5; CDR3 DNA: TGTGCCAGCAGTCTTGGGGGGACCGGGGAGCTGTTTTTCAATCAGCCCCAGCATTTT; CDR3 protein: CASSLGGTGELFFNQPQHF
clone size: .; D gene: TRBD2; V gene: TRBV9; CDR3 length: 17; J gene: TRBJ2-3; CDR3 DNA: TGTGCCAGCAGCGTAGGTTCTAGCGGGCCCTGCACAGATACGCAGTATTTT; CDR3 protein: CASSVGSSGPCTDTQYF
clone size: .; D gene: .; V gene: TRBV14; CDR3 length: 17; J gene: TRBJ1-4; CDR3 DNA: TGTACCAGCAGCCAAGAAAGCTGGGACGGAATTAATGAAAAACTGTTTTTT; CDR3 protein: CTSSQESWDGINEKLFF
clone size: many; D gene: .; V gene: TRBV2; CDR3 length: 13; J gene: TRBJ1-3; CDR3 DNA: TGTGCCAGCTTTCAGACAGATGGAAACACCATATATTTT; CDR3 protein: CASFQTDGNTIYF
clone size: .; D gene: TRBD1; V gene: TRBV20-1; CDR3 length: 16; J gene: TRBJ1-5; CDR3 DNA: TGCAGTGCTGGAACAGGGGCCACCAATAGAAATCAGCCCCAGCATTTT; CDR3 protein: CSAGTGATNRNQPQHF
clone size: .; D gene: TRBD2; V gene: TRBV9; CDR3 length: 15; J gene: TRBJ2-2; CDR3 DNA: TGTGCCAGCAGCGTGGCCGGGAGCGGGACCAGGGAGCTGTTTTTT; CDR3 protein: CASSVAGSGTRELFF
clone size: many; D gene: TRBD2; V gene: TRBV20-1; CDR3 length: 15; J gene: TRBJ2-2; CDR3 DNA: TGCAGTGCTAGAAAAAGCGGGAGGGCCGCCGGGGAGCTGTTTTTT; CDR3 protein: CSARKSGRAAGELFF
clone size: many; D gene: TRBD1; V gene: TRBV6-1; CDR3 length: 13; J gene: TRBJ1-5; CDR3 DNA: TGTGCCAGCCAACAGGGGGTAAATCAGCCCCAGCATTTT; CDR3 protein: CASQQGVNQPQHF
clone size: many; D gene: TRBD1; V gene: TRBV28; CDR3 length: 14; J gene: TRBJ2-7; CDR3 DNA: TGTGCCAGCAGCCTGACAGGGGGCCGCTACGAGCAGTACTTC; CDR3 protein: CASSLTGGRYEQYF
clone size: many; D gene: .; V gene: TRBV6-4; CDR3 length: 16; J gene: TRBJ2-1; CDR3 DNA: TGTGCCAGCAGTGATTTGGGCGGATCGTCCTACAATGAGCAGTTCTTC; CDR3 protein: CASSDLGGSSYNEQFF
clone size: many; D gene: TRBD2; V gene: TRBV7-9; CDR3 length: 16; J gene: TRBJ2-1; CDR3 DNA: TGTGCCAGCACCTTTGCTAGCGGGAGAATCGGTGGTGAGCAGTTCTTC; CDR3 protein: CASTFASGRIGGEQFF
clone size: many; D gene: .; V gene: TRBV20-1; CDR3 length: 13; J gene: TRBJ2-7; CDR3 DNA: TGCAGTGCTAGAGATCTGGTCTCCTACGAGCAGTACTTC; CDR3 protein: CSARDLVSYEQYF
clone size: medium-sized; D gene: .; V gene: TRBV2; CDR3 length: 13; J gene: TRBJ1-6; CDR3 DNA: TGTGCCAGCAACAGGGAGGAAAATTCACCCCTCCACTTT; CDR3 protein: CASNREENSPLHF
clone size: .; D gene: .; V gene: TRBV5-6; CDR3 length: 13; J gene: TRBJ1-1; CDR3 DNA: TGCGCCAGCAGTAACAGGGTTATCCTCACAGCTTTCTTT; CDR3 protein: CASSNRVILTAFF
clone size: medium-sized; D gene: .; V gene: TRBV24-1; CDR3 length: 13; J gene: TRBJ2-3; CDR3 DNA: TGTGCCACCAGTGCCGTCAGTTTTGATACGCAGTATTTT; CDR3 protein: CATSAVSFDTQYF
clone size: once; D gene: TRBD2; V gene: TRBV20-1; CDR3 length: 15; J gene: TRBJ2-1; CDR3 DNA: TGCAGTGCTAGGGTAACTAGCGCGGGTTACAATGAGCAGTTCTTC; CDR3 protein: CSARVTSAGYNEQFF
clone size: many; D gene: .; V gene: TRBV7-2; CDR3 length: 11; J gene: TRBJ2-5; CDR3 DNA: TGTGCCAGCAGCTTAGCGGAGACCCAGTACTTC; CDR3 protein: CASSLAETQYF
clone size: .; D gene: .; V gene: TRBV29-1; CDR3 length: 14; J gene: TRBJ1-5; CDR3 DNA: TGCAGCGTTGAAAGTGGACAGCACAATCAGCCCCAGCATTTT; CDR3 protein: CSVESGQHNQPQHF
clone size: many; D gene: .; V gene: TRBV10-2; CDR3 length: 15; J gene: TRBJ2-5; CDR3 DNA: TGCGCCAGCAGTGAGTTCGGGTCCGGGTGGGAGACCCAGTACTTC; CDR3 protein: CASSEFGSGWETQYF
clone size: many; D gene: .; V gene: TRBV30; CDR3 length: 13; J gene: TRBJ1-6; CDR3 DNA: TGTGCCTGGGCGGACACAGATAATTCACCCCTCCACTTT; CDR3 protein: CAWADTDNSPLHF
clone size: .; D gene: .; V gene: TRBV19; CDR3 length: 15; J gene: TRBJ1-1; CDR3 DNA: TGTGCCAGTAGACCGGGACCTCTTATGAACACTGAAGCTCTCTTT; CDR3 protein: CASRPGPLMNTEALF
clone size: .; D gene: .; V gene: TRBV19; CDR3 length: 13; J gene: TRBJ2-1; CDR3 DNA: TGTGCCAGTAGTATAGATTATTACAATGAGCAGTTCTTC; CDR3 protein: CASSIDYYNEQFF
clone size: few; D gene: .; V gene: TRBV30; CDR3 length: 13; J gene: TRBJ1-2; CDR3 DNA: TGTGCCTGGAGCCGTGGACGAATCTATGGCTACACCTTC; CDR3 protein: CAWSRGRIYGYTF
clone size: .; D gene: .; V gene: TRBV20-1; CDR3 length: 13; J gene: TRBJ1-2; CDR3 DNA: TGCAGTGCTAGAGAGATCAGGAGCTCTGGAAACACCTTC; CDR3 protein: CSAREIRSSGNTF
clone size: .; D gene: .; V gene: TRBV5-5; CDR3 length: 16; J gene: TRBJ1-4; CDR3 DNA: TGTGCCAGCAGGTTGGATGATTTGGGGAACGATGAAAAACTGTTTTTT; CDR3 protein: CASRLDDLGNDEKLFF
clone size: many; D gene: .; V gene: TRBV12-3/TRBV12-4; CDR3 length: 14; J gene: TRBJ1-4; CDR3 DNA: TGTGCCAGCAGATCGGGACAAACTAATGAAAAACTGTTTTTT; CDR3 protein: CASRSGQTNEKLFF
clone size: .; D gene: .; V gene: TRBV9; CDR3 length: 13; J gene: TRBJ2-1; CDR3 DNA: TGTGCCAGCAGCGTAGCTACCCGAGATGAGCAGTTCTTC; CDR3 protein: CASSVATRDEQFF
clone size: .; D gene: TRBD2; V gene: TRBV27; CDR3 length: 15; J gene: TRBJ2-7; CDR3 DNA: TGTGCCAGCAGTCCGACTAGCGGGGGACCCTACGAGCAGTACTTC; CDR3 protein: CASSPTSGGPYEQYF
clone size: medium-sized; D gene: .; V gene: TRBV10-2; CDR3 length: 16; J gene: TRBJ2-7; CDR3 DNA: TGCGCCAGCAGCGTCCCTCCAGCCTCGAACTCCTACGAGCAGTACTTC; CDR3 protein: CASSVPPASNSYEQYF
clone size: .; D gene: .; V gene: TRBV20-1; CDR3 length: 15; J gene: TRBJ1-4; CDR3 DNA: TGCAGTGCCTTTCCTCCGGGACGGGGGGGGGAAAAACTGTTTTTT; CDR3 protein: CSAFPPGRGGEKLFF
clone size: many; D gene: .; V gene: TRBV6-1; CDR3 length: 15; J gene: TRBJ2-7; CDR3 DNA: TGTGCCAGCAGTGCCTACGAGGATACCGCATACGAGCAGTACTTC; CDR3 protein: CASSAYEDTAYEQYF
clone size: many; D gene: TRBD2; V gene: TRBV20-1; CDR3 length: 14; J gene: TRBJ2-2; CDR3 DNA: TGCAGTGCTAGTCGAGCGGGAAACACCGGGGAGCTGTTTTTT; CDR3 protein: CSASRAGNTGELFF